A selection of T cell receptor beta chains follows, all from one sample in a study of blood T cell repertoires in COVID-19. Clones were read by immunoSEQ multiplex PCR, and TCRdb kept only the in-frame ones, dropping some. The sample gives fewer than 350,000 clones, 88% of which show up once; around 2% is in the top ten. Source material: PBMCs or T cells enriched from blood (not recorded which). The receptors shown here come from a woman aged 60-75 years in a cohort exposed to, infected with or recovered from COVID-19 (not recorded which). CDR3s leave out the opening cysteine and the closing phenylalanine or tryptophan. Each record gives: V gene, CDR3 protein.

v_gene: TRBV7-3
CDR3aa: ASRELMNTEAF

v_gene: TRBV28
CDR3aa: ASSFRSYNEQF

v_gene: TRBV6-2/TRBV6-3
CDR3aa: ASSSYPGSLNSPLH

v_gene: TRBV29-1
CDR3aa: SVGLGTDTQY

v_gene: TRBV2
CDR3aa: ASSEFGQGASNQPQH

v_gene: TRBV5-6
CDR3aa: ASSLTQGASYGYT

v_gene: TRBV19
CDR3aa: ASSMGDSPSGANVLT

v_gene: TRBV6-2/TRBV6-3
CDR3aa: ASSYPSGPFDTDTQY

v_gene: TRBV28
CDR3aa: ASRLQGVKYEQY

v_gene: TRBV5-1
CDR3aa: ASSWGTGGNQPQH

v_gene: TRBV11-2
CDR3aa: ASSSSGRDEQY

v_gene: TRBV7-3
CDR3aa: ASSLTGHATDTQY

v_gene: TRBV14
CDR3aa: ASSPPGLSGRQNEQF

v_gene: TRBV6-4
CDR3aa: ASSDSEAGELF

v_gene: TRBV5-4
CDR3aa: ASSLWGTGGGKLF

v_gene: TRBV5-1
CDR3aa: ASSLVAEYNEQF

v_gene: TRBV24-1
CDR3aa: ATSDQSGELF

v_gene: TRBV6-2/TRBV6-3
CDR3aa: ASSSLAWEQY

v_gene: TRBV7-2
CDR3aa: ASSFLTRGEQY

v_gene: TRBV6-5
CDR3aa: ASSTLWTGYEQY

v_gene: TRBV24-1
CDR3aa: ATSGKGATYEQY

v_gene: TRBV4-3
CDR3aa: ASSQERGGGFSDTQY

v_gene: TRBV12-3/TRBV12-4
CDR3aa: ASSPRETQY

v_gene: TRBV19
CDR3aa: ASSTTGQGARTGNTIY

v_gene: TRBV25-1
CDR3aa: ASSGRGNNQPQH

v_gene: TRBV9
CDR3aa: ASSVEGSGRYNEQF

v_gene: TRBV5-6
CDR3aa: ASSLTSGTRYEQY

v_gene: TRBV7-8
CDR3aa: ASSLARGLAYEQY

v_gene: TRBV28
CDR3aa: ASSLDRGVKRSEQY

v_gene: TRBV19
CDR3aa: ASSREHLNYGYT

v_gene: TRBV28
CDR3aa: ASSPWGTQH

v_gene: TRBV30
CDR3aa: AYTPGAKNIQY

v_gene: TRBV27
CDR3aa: ASGEGRRGPGNTIY